Many counts were recorded for the clone carrying this T cell receptor (beta chain). Its antigen is as yet unknown. These data come from a study of Graves' ophthalmopathy and Graves' hyperthyroidism. Turning to the study itself: Peripheral blood (taken before any treatment) was collected at initial diagnosis.

Whole-study results and caveats: As the model predicted ophthalmopathy progression, it achieved a sensitivity of around 70% and a specificity of 72% to 80%.

TCR beta CDR3 amplification used RNA transcripts. An initial RT-PCR round employing HTBI primers preceded a second-round multiplex PCR. TCRdb fed the multiplex PCR reads into MiXCR, producing one record per CDR3 protein. Of around 340,000 distinct CDR3 sequences listed, 17% are singletons. Looked up from germline, CDR1 is LNHNV and CDR2 is YYDKDF (reference sequence). The CDR3 sequence is 14 residues long. Trimming took 3 bases from V and 6 from J, leaving 15 bases between them. PBMCs were isolated by Ficoll-Paque density gradient centrifugation, using roughly 9.7 ml of fresh peripheral blood as the starting material.

This sequence originates from an adult man with Graves' ophthalmopathy. The rearrangement joins TRBV15 to TRBJ2-7; no firm D call. The sample comprised peripheral blood. The CDR3, as DNA: TGTGCCACCAGCAGGGCCTCCGAGATTCCCGAGCAGTACTTC. Protein product: CATSRASEIPEQYF. Variable domain in full (rest from reference TRBV15 and TRBJ2-7): DAMVIQNPRYQVTQFGKPVTLSCSQTLNHNVMYWYQQKSSQAPKLLFHYYDKDFNNEADTPDNFQSRRPNTSFCFLDIRSPGLGDTAMYLCATSRASEIPEQYFGPGTRLTVT.